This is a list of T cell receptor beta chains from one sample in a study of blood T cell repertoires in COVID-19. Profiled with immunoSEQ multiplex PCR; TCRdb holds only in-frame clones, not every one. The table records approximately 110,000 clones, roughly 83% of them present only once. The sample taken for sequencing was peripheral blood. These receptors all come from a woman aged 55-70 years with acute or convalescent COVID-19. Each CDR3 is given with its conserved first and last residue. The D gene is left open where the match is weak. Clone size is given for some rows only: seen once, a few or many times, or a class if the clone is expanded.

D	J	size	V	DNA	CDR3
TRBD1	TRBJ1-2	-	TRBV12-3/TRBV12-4	TGTGCCAGCAGTTCCACAGGGGGCAATGGCTACACCTTC	CASSSTGGNGYTF
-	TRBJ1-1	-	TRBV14	TGTGCCAGCAGCCCCAGGGACATTAGGCTGAACACTGAAGCTTTCTTT	CASSPRDIRLNTEAFF
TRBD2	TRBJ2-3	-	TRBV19	TGTGCCAGTAGAAATGGACTAGCGGGAGCAGATACGCAGTATTTT	CASRNGLAGADTQYF
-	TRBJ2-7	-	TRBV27	TGTGCCAGCAGTTTAGCTAACTCTGGTACGGGGGAGCAGTACTTC	CASSLANSGTGEQYF
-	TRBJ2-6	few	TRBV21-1	TGTGCCAGCAGCAAATGGAGGTGCTCTGGGGCCAACGTCCTGACTTTC	CASSKWRCSGANVLTF
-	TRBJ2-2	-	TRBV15	TGTGCCACCAGCAGATCCCTCACCGGGGAGCTGTTTTTT	CATSRSLTGELFF
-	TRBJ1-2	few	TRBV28	TGTGCCAGCAGTCGTCCCCCTAACTATGGCTACACCTTC	CASSRPPNYGYTF
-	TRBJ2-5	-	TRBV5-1	TGCGCCAGCAGCTCCCCAGGGGGGCAAGAGACCCAGTACTTC	CASSSPGGQETQYF
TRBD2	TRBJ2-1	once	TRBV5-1	TGCGCCAGCAGCTCGACTAGCGGGCCGTACAATGAGCAGTTCTTC	CASSSTSGPYNEQFF
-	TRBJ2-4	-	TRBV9	TGTGCCAGCAGCGTGGAGTGGTCACGATGGGACATTCAGTACTTC	CASSVEWSRWDIQYF
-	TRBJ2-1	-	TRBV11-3	TGTGCCAGCAGCTTACGTGGGAGTGATTACAATGAGCAGTTCTTC	CASSLRGSDYNEQFF
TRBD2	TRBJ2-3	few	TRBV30	TGTGCCTGGAGTGGGGGGGGAGGGCTGGATACGCAGTATTTT	CAWSGGGGLDTQYF
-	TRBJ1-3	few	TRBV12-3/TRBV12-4	TGTGCAGTTGGAGGGAGTTCCAACACCATATATTTT	CAVGGSSNTIYF
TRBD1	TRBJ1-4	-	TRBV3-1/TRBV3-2	TGTGCCAGCACGACAGGGACTAATGAAAAACTGTTTTTT	CASTTGTNEKLFF
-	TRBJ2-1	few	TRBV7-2	TGTGCCAGCAGCCCCCACGGGGGCGGGGGATCTTACAATGAGCAGTTCTTC	CASSPHGGGGSYNEQFF
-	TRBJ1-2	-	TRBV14	TGTGCCAGCAGCCAAGTCCGGGGGTGGAACACCTTC	CASSQVRGWNTF
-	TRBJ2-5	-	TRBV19	TGTGCCAGTAAAGGCGGGGTAAAAGGGGAGACCCAGTACTTC	CASKGGVKGETQYF
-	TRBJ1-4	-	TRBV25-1	TGTGCCAGCAGCCCTCGGGAAAAACTGTTTTTT	CASSPREKLFF
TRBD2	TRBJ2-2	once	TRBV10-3	TGTGCCATCAGCCTAGCGGCGAACACCGGGGAGCTGTTTTTT	CAISLAANTGELFF
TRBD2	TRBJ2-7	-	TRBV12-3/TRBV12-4	TGTGCCAGCAGTTTAGTAAAGGGAGGGGAGCAGTACTTC	CASSLVKGGEQYF
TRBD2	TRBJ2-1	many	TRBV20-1	TGCAGTGCTAGTCGCAGCGGGATGGATAATGAGCAGTTCTTC	CSASRSGMDNEQFF
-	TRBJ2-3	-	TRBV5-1	TGCGCCAGCAGCTCCGCGGTGGCCTATACGCAGTATTTT	CASSSAVAYTQYF
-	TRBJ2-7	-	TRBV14	TGTGCCAGCAGCCAAGATAGCATCCAGGCGGGATCCTACGAGCAGTACTTC	CASSQDSIQAGSYEQYF
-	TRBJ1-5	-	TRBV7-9	TGTGCCAGCAGCTTAGTACGGGGACTGACCAATCAGCCCCAGCATTTT	CASSLVRGLTNQPQHF
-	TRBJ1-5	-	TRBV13	TGTGCCAGCAGCTTACAGGGGCTAAACAATCAGCCCCAGCATTTT	CASSLQGLNNQPQHF
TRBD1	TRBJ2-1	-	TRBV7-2	TGTGCCAGCAGCCCGCTAGGACAGGGAGGCTACAATGAGCAGTTCTTC	CASSPLGQGGYNEQFF
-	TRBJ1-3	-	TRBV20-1	TGCAGTGCTAGAGTAGGAGACACCATATATTTT	CSARVGDTIYF
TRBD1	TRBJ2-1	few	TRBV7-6	TGTGCCAGCAGCTTAACCGGGACAGGGCCAAGCTCCTACAATGAGCAGTTCTTC	CASSLTGTGPSSYNEQFF
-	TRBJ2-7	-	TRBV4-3	TGCGCCAGCAGCCAACCAGGGTTCAGGGGACCTTGCTACGAGCAGTACTTC	CASSQPGFRGPCYEQYF
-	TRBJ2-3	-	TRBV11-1	TGTGCCAGCAGCTTAGCCACAGCAGATACGCAGTATTTT	CASSLATADTQYF
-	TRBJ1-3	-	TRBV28	TGTGCCAGCAGTCGGTTACCCTCTGGAAACACCATATATTTT	CASSRLPSGNTIYF
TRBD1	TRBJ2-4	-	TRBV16	TGTGCCAGCAGCCCAGCCGGGACAGTAAACATTCAGTACTTC	CASSPAGTVNIQYF
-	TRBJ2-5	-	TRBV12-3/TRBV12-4	TGTGCCAGCAGTCGTACAGGGGAGACCCAGTACTTC	CASSRTGETQYF
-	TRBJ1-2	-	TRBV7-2	TGTGCCAGCAGCTTAGCGCGACAGGTCTATGGCTACACCTTC	CASSLARQVYGYTF
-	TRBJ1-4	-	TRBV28	TGTGCCAGCGGCGGTGGGGACTGGACGGGTGAAAAACTGTTTTTT	CASGGGDWTGEKLFF